This T cell receptor (beta chain) stems from a study of T cell repertoires in cytomegalovirus infection. Notes on this clonotype: Antigen unknown.

Germline loops: CDR1 SGHRS, CDR2 YFSETQ. J was trimmed by 9 bases and V by 4 bases; bases with no gene match: 12. CDR3 length: 16 amino acids. TCRdb reprocessed the reads via MiXCR and lists one record per CDR3 protein. This table holds approximately 600,000 distinct CDR3 sequences, around 40% found once. Sequencing used cultured PBMCs, obtained from culture after CMV antigen stimulation. The J gene is TRBJ2-1, the V gene TRBV5-1; 11 bases line up with TRBD2. The receptor was isolated from a human donor in good health (CMV status not recorded). Some clones in this sample may be carry-over from other donors' samples. CDR3 in amino acids: CASSPTASGGSGEQFF. The CDR3 region has the DNA TGCGCCAGCAGCCCCACGGCTAGCGGGGGGAGTGGTGAGCAGTTCTTC.